What follows are 2 T cell receptor beta chains derived from one specimen sequenced in a study of T cells in women clearing cervical HPV infection. Sequencing used immunoSEQ multiplex PCR; TCRdb keeps in-frame clones, though not all of them. This listing includes some 31,000 clones. Source material: blood buffy coat. The receptor set was obtained from a woman aged 18 to 75 with a cervical HPV16 infection that either progressed to CIN3+ or cleared (not recorded which).

About this clone itself: The DNA ends 3 residues before the CDR3 does, and the rest of the CDR3 is filled in from the germline J gene. V is TRBV7-2 and J is TRBJ2-5; 9 positions match TRBD2. V gave up 5 bases and J gave up 7 bases; unmatched junction bases: 5. The CDR3 is 13 amino acids. CDR1 SGHTA and CDR2 FQGNSA come from the germline V gene. This CDR3 reads CASSPQLAGTQYF. The sequenced part of the CDR3 DNA is TGTGCCAGCAGCCCCCAACTAGCGGGGACC.

Judged by frequency, this clone is medium-sized. The CDR3 goes on 3 residues after the read ends, and that part is filled in from the germline J gene. V and J are TRBV2 and TRBJ2-7; D gene uncertain. V lost 3 bases and J lost 3, with 6 bases in between. The germline gives CDR1 SNHLY, CDR2 FYNNEI. CDR3 size: 12 residues. The CDR3 protein is CASSDSVYEQYF. CDR3 DNA (partial): TGTGCCAGCAGTGACAGTGTCTACGAG.